This T cell receptor (beta chain) was captured by sequencing in a study of regulatory T cells. The PCR used 52 TRBV and 13 TRBJ primers. The data were produced by immunoSEQ multiplex PCR, yet TCRdb's version contains in-frame clones alone and is incomplete. The sample lists a few thousand clones, around 80% occurring once. Germline CDR1 MDHEN, CDR2 SYDVKM. Trimming cost V 6 bases and J 3 bases, with 14 bases left between them. This CDR3 contains 14 residues. The rearrangement links TRBV28 to TRBJ1-1, with D perhaps TRBD1 (6 bases). Sample: CD8+ T cells sorted from blood. The origin of this receptor is a child under 18 with CD3G deficiency. CDR3 sequence: CASSVGGWDTEAFF. CDR3 coding DNA: TGTGCCAGCAGCGTGGGGGGCTGGGACACTGAAGCTTTCTTT.